This T cell receptor (beta chain) was observed in a study of T-cell memory formation after mild COVID-19. Overall study: Among the donors, TCR clusters were largely specific to each donor. Findings and limits, study-wide: Second-wave clones reaching peak frequency on day 37 lacked confirmed SARS-CoV-2 specificity. The CD4+ clones that contracted clustered mainly within CM and EM, and the CD8+ clones concentrated in EMRA.

This clonotype was detected only a few times. What it binds is not known. TCRdb reanalysed the 5' RACE reads using MiXCR and keeps one entry per CDR3 protein. In the table there are about 450,000 distinct CDR3 sequences, about 25% of which are singletons. The V end was cut by 1 base, the J end by 1 base, with 11 bases between. This CDR3 is built from 16 residues. Germline values: CDR1 MGHRA, CDR2 YSYEKL. This sequence joins TRBV4-1 and TRBJ1-5; D is perhaps TRBD1 (5 bases). The sequenced material came from PBMCs or a T cell subset sorted from them (not recorded which). The clonotype comes from an adult woman who had mild COVID-19 (a few samples of this study predate the infection). Cell type and time point are not known. The CDR3 coding sequence is TGCGCCAGCAGCCAAGGGTGGGGCCTCAGCAATCAGCCCCAGCATTTT. The encoded protein is CASSQGWGLSNQPQHF.